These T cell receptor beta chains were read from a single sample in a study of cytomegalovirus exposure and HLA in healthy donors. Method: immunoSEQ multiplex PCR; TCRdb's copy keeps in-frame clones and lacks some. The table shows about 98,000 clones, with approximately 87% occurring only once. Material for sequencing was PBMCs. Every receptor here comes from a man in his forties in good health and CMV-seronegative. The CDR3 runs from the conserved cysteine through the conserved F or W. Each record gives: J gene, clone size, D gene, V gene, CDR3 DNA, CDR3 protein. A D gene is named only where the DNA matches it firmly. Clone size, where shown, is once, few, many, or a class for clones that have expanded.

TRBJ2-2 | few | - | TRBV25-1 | TGTGCCAGCACCAGGACTGGAGCGAACACCGGGGAGCTGTTTTTT | CASTRTGANTGELFF
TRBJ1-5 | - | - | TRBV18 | TGTGCCAGCTCTCCAGGAGTGGCTAGCAATCAGCCCCAGCATTTT | CASSPGVASNQPQHF
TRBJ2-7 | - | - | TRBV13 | TGTGCCAGCAGGGTGGCGGGGGCGTCCTACGAGCAGTACTTC | CASRVAGASYEQYF
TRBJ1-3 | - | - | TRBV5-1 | TGCGCCAGCAGCACCGGACAGCCCAGCGGAAACACCATATATTTT | CASSTGQPSGNTIYF
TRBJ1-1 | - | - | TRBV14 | TGTGCCAGCAGCCTATCGGGACCGGGAGGTTATTGGGACACTGAAGCTTTCTTT | CASSLSGPGGYWDTEAFF
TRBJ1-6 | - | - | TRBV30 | TGTGCCTGGAGCCTTTTGGGCGCCACCCTCGATTCACCCCTCCACTTT | CAWSLLGATLDSPLHF
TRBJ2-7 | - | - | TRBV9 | TGTGCCAGCAGCGATCTTCAGGGTTACGAGCAGTACTTC | CASSDLQGYEQYF
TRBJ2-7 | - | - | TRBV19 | TGTGCCAGTAGTATTATAGGGGGCTACGAGCAGTACTTC | CASSIIGGYEQYF
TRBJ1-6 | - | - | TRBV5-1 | TGCGCCAGCAGCTTGGGCAGGGATAATTCACCCCTCCACTTT | CASSLGRDNSPLHF
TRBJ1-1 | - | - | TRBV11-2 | TGTGCCAGCAGCGCCGGGGGGACTGAAGCTTTCTTT | CASSAGGTEAFF
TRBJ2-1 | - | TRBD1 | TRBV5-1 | TGCGCCAGCAGCAAGGACGGACAGGAGAATTACAATGAGCAGTTCTTC | CASSKDGQENYNEQFF
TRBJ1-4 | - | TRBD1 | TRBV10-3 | TGTGCCATCAGTGATCGGGGACAGGGGCCTGAAAAACTGTTTTTT | CAISDRGQGPEKLFF
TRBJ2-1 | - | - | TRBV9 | TGTGCCAGCAGCGTATCCAGTAGCCGTGCGTACAATGAGCAGTTCTTC | CASSVSSSRAYNEQFF
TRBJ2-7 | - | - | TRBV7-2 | TGTGCCAGCAGCTTACTCCGCGGGCCGGCCTACGAGCAGTACTTC | CASSLLRGPAYEQYF
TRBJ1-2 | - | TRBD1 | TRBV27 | TGTGCCAGCAGACCCGTTTTGGGTACAGGGGATAACTATGGCTACACCTTC | CASRPVLGTGDNYGYTF
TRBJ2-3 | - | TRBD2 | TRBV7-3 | TGTGCCAGCAGCTTAAGGGGGCGGGGGGGATTAGATACGCAGTATTTT | CASSLRGRGGLDTQYF
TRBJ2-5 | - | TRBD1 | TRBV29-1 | TGCAGCGTTGATCTAGGGGGCGGTGCACAAGAGACCCAGTACTTC | CSVDLGGGAQETQYF
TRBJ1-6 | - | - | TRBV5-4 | TGTGCCAGCAGCTTGGTGGCGGCTGAGTATAATTCACCCCTCCACTTT | CASSLVAAEYNSPLHF
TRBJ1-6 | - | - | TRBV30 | TGTGCCTGGAGTGCCGTTAATTCACCCCTCCACTTT | CAWSAVNSPLHF
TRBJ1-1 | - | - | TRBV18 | TGTGCCAGCTCACCTGTTTGGGAGGAGGACACTGAAGCTTTCTTT | CASSPVWEEDTEAFF
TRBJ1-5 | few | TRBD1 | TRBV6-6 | TGTGCCAGCAGTTACGGGTGGGCAGGGGGTCAGCCCCAGCATTTT | CASSYGWAGGQPQHF
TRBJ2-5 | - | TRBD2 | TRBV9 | TGTGCCAGCAGCGGTGGACTAGCGGGGAACCAAGAGACCCAGTACTTC | CASSGGLAGNQETQYF
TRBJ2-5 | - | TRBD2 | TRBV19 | TGTGCCAGTAGTAGATTATCAACGGGAGGCGGACTACAAGAGACCCAGTACTTC | CASSRLSTGGGLQETQYF
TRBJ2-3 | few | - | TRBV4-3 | TGCGCCAGCAGCCAAGATTATGGAGAGGGCTCAGATACGCAGTATTTT | CASSQDYGEGSDTQYF
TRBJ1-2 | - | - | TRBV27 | TGTGCCAGCAGTTCGGACAGTACAGCTAACTATGGCTACACCTTC | CASSSDSTANYGYTF
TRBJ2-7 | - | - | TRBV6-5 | TGTGCCAGCAGTCCCCTTTGGGGGGCCTACGAGCAGTACTTC | CASSPLWGAYEQYF
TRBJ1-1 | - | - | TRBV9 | TGTGCCAGCAGCGTAGCCGGACATCTCGCTGAAGCTTTCTTT | CASSVAGHLAEAFF
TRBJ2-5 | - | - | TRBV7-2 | TGTGCCAGCAGCTTATTCAGGGGAGAAGAGACCCAGTACTTC | CASSLFRGEETQYF
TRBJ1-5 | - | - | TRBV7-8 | TGTGCCAGCAGCTTCGGGAGGGGGGTCGTCAATCAGCCCCAGCATTTT | CASSFGRGVVNQPQHF
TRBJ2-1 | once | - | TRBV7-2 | TGTGCCAGCAGTTCGCCTCAGGGTAACAATGAGCAGTTCTTC | CASSSPQGNNEQFF
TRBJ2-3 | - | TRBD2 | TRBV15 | TGTGCCACCAGCAGCGCCCCCCCGGGGGGGGAAAGCACAGATACGCAGTATTTT | CATSSAPPGGESTDTQYF
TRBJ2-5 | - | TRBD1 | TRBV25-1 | TGTGCCAGCGGGGACAGTGGACAAGAGACCCAGTACTTC | CASGDSGQETQYF
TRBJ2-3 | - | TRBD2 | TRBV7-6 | TGTGCCAGCAGCTTAGCTAAGGGACTAGCGGGTAGCACAGATACGCAGTATTTT | CASSLAKGLAGSTDTQYF
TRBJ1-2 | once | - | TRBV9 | TGTGCCAGCAGCGAGACAGGAAGAGATGACTACACCTTC | CASSETGRDDYTF
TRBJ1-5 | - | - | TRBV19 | TGTGCCAGTAGTAATCGTCGGGGGCCCCAGCATTTT | CASSNRRGPQHF
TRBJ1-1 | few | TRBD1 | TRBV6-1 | TGTGCCAGCAGTGAAGCCTGGGACAGCCACACTGAAGCTTTCTTT | CASSEAWDSHTEAFF
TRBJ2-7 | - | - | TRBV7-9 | TGTTCCAGCAGCCTCGCCTACGAGCAGTACTTC | CSSSLAYEQYF
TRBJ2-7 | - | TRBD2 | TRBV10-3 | TGTGCCATCAGTGAGTCAGGAAACCGGGACTACAGCTACGAGCAGTACTTC | CAISESGNRDYSYEQYF
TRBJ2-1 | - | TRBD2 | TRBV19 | TGTGCCAGTAGTACCACCTCGGGACTAGCGGGATACAATGAGCAGTTCTTC | CASSTTSGLAGYNEQFF
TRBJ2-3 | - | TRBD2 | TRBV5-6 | TGTGCCAGCAGCTTGGGATGGCTAGCGGGTAATACGCAGTATTTT | CASSLGWLAGNTQYF
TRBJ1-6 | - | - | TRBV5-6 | TGTGCCAGCAGCCCACGCCCGGCGGGCTCCTATAATTCACCCCTCCACTTT | CASSPRPAGSYNSPLHF
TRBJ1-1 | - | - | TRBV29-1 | TGCAGCGTTACCGACCGGCGGGCCACTGAAGCTTTCTTT | CSVTDRRATEAFF
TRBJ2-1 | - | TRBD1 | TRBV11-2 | TGTGCCAGCAGGGAACCCGGGACAGGGGCTTACAATGAGCAGTTCTTC | CASREPGTGAYNEQFF
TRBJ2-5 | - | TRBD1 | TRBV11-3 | TGTGCCAGCAGCTTAGGTGCAGGGGGAGAGACCCAGTACTTC | CASSLGAGGETQYF
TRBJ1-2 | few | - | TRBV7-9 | TGTGCCAGCAGCTTGGGAAAGGGGTACTATGGCTACACCTTC | CASSLGKGYYGYTF
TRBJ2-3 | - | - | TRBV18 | TGTGCCAGCTCACCCGACAGAAACACAGATACGCAGTATTTT | CASSPDRNTDTQYF
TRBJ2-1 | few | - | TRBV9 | TGTGCCAGCAGCATCACCGGGACATACAATGAGCAGTTCTTC | CASSITGTYNEQFF
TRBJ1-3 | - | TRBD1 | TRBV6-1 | TGTGCCAGCAGTGTGGGACAGGTGAACTCTGGAAACACCATATATTTT | CASSVGQVNSGNTIYF
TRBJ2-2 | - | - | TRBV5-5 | TGTGCCAGCAACCAAGCCCCTACGAACACCGGGGAGCTGTTTTTT | CASNQAPTNTGELFF
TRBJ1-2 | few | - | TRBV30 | TGTGCCTGGAACCCCGGGAACTATGGCTACACCTTC | CAWNPGNYGYTF
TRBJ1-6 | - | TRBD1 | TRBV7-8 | TGTGCCAGCAGCTTATGGGGAAGAACAGGGGCAGATAATTCACCCCTCCACTTT | CASSLWGRTGADNSPLHF
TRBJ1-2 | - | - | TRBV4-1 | TGCGCCAGCAGCCAAGATTCTTGGACAGCTAACTATGGCTACACCTTC | CASSQDSWTANYGYTF
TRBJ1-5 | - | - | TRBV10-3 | TGTGCCATCAGTGAGTCGGGGGGTAGTAATCAGCCCCAGCATTTT | CAISESGGSNQPQHF
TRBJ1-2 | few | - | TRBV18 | TGTGCCAGCTCACCTCGTGACACTAACTATGGCTACACCTTC | CASSPRDTNYGYTF
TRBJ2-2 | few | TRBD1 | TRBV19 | TGTGCCAGTAGTACCCGGGACAGAAAGGCCGGGGAGCTGTTTTTT | CASSTRDRKAGELFF
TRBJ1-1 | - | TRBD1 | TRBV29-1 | TGCAGCGTTGCCGAGACAGGGCGGAACACTGAAGCTTTCTTT | CSVAETGRNTEAFF